The 25 T cell receptor beta chains reported below all come from one sample, sequenced in a study of cytomegalovirus exposure and HLA in healthy donors. The PCR had 60 Vbeta and 13 Jbeta primers. Here immunoSEQ multiplex PCR was the method, and the copy in TCRdb shows in-frame clones only, minus some. The sample holds roughly 130,000 clones; about 81% are singletons and the top ten take approximately 5.6%. Sequencing used PBMCs. Every receptor here comes from a woman aged 40 to 50 in good health and CMV-seropositive.

The chain is built from TRBV5-1 and TRBJ2-7, with 8 bases fitting TRBD1. Germline V gene sequence: CDR1 SGHRS, CDR2 YFSETQ. The CDR3 has 14 residues. Trimming at V came to 2 bases and at J to 6 bases, leaving 7 bases not matched to a gene. CDR3 sequence reads: CASSLRQGNAEQYF. CDR3 bases: TGCGCCAGCAGCTTACGACAGGGGAATGCCGAGCAGTACTTC.

This clone showed up just once. This chain connects TRBV6-1 to TRBJ2-7; D is uncertain. Germline CDR1 MNHNS, CDR2 SASEGT. The CDR3 totals 14 residues. Trimming took 7 bases from V and 2 from J, leaving 15 bases between them. CDR3 in DNA: TGTGCCAGCAAACCCCCGGCAGGCCCCTACGAGCAGTACTTC. Translated: CASKPPAGPYEQYF.

This clone appeared a few times. The chain couples TRBV5-1 to TRBJ1-1, with 9 bases identical to TRBD1. The CDR3 has 17 residues. The ends lost 3 bases at V and 1 base at J; junction bases unmatched: 10. Germline lookup yields CDR1 SGHRS and CDR2 YFSETQ. The CDR3 spells CASSSTGGRRKNTEAFF. The CDR3 nucleotides read TGCGCCAGCAGCTCCACAGGGGGCCGGAGGAAGAACACTGAAGCTTTCTTT.

This chain connects TRBV19 to TRBJ2-7; 11 bases line up with TRBD1. V dropped 3 bases and J dropped 0; count of bases not matched to a gene: 1. The CDR3 sequence is 15 residues long. The germline CDR1 and CDR2 sequences are LNHDA and SQIVND (reference sequence). The CDR3 region has the DNA TGTGCCAGTAGTATCGGGACAGGGGGCTCCTACGAGCAGTACTTC. Encoded protein: CASSIGTGGSYEQYF.

V gene TRBV28 combines with J gene TRBJ1-3; tentative D call: TRBD1 (5 bases). Germline values: CDR1 MDHEN, CDR2 SYDVKM. V was shortened by 10 bases and J by 1 base, with 8 bases between the two germline ends. The CDR3 consists of 12 residues. CDR3 DNA sequence: TGTGCCATTCAGGGATCTGGAAACACCATATATTTT. This sequence encodes CAIQGSGNTIYF.

The J gene is TRBJ2-1, the V gene TRBV9; weak D call: TRBD1 (5 bases). This CDR3 has 15 residues. V was shortened by 5 bases and J by 4 bases, with 16 bases between the two germline ends. Germline assignment: CDR1 SGDLS and CDR2 YYNGEE. The CDR3 nucleotides are TGTGCCAGCAGGCCAGGGCTAGATTTTTACAATGAGCAGTTCTTC. As protein: CASRPGLDFYNEQFF.

The chain recombines TRBV5-1 with TRBJ1-1; D may be TRBD1 (5 bases). The ends were cut back, 5 bases at V and 3 bases at J, with 11 bases in the middle. Germline loops: CDR1 SGHRS, CDR2 YFSETQ. The CDR3 contains 13 residues. CDR3 nucleotide sequence: TGCGCCAGCAGTTTCGGGGGGGACACTGAAGCTTTCTTT. Translating gives CASSFGGDTEAFF.

The gene calls are TRBV5-4 and TRBJ1-2; TRBD1 aligns across 8 bases. This CDR3 has 14 amino acids. J lost 7 bases, V lost 0 bases, and 5 bases had no gene match. CDR1 and CDR2 (germline): SGHNT, YYREEE (reference sequence). This CDR3 is CASSLGRGQCGYTF. In DNA form, the CDR3 reads TGTGCCAGCAGCTTGGGCAGGGGGCAATGTGGCTACACCTTC.

This chain uses TRBV7-9 with TRBJ2-2; TRBD2 is a possible D gene (5 bases). Germline loops: CDR1 SEHNR, CDR2 FQNEAQ (reference sequence). The CDR3 has 17 amino acids. V was shortened by 5 bases and J by 3 bases, with 19 bases between the two germline ends. The CDR3 DNA reads TGTGCCAGCAGCGAGGGTAAAAATGAATGGGACACCGGGGAGCTGTTTTTT. It specifies CASSEGKNEWDTGELFF.

The chain links TRBV4-1 to TRBJ1-2; the D is unclear. Germline V lookup: CDR1 MGHRA, CDR2 YSYEKL. V lost 0 bases to trimming and J lost 1 base, with 18 bases between them. The CDR3 is 18 amino acids. The DNA for the CDR3 is TGCGCCAGCAGCCAAGATGGAGGGCCAACCACCCTTAACTATGGCTACACCTTC. Translated: CASSQDGGPTTLNYGYTF.

Details on this clone: One end of the junction is discordant with germline, which a read error may explain. The chain combines TRBV9 with TRBJ1-2; no reliable D call. The V gene's germline CDR1 is SGDLS and CDR2 YYNGEE. This CDR3 has 12 amino acids. DNA of the CDR3: TGTGCCAGCAACGTAAGAGGAGGCGGCTACACCTTC. It specifies CASNVRGGGYTF.

The chain employs TRBV12-5 and TRBJ2-1; TRBD1 aligns across 7 bases. The germline CDR1 and CDR2 sequences are LGHNT and FRNRAP. This CDR3 contains 15 residues. The junction had 4 bases not matched to a gene; V was cut back by 5 bases and J by 0 bases. The chain's CDR3 is CASGQDRNSYNEQFF. The CDR3 region has the DNA TGTGCTAGTGGTCAGGACAGGAACTCCTACAATGAGCAGTTCTTC.

V is TRBV6-5 and J is TRBJ1-2; D gene uncertain. Looked up from germline, CDR1 is MNHEY and CDR2 is SVGAGI. V shed 0 bases and J shed 1 base, with 12 bases lying between them. This CDR3 contains 16 residues. CDR3 in DNA: TGTGCCAGCAGTTACTCTTCTCTCCGGGGTAACTATGGCTACACCTTC. It is translated as CASSYSSLRGNYGYTF.

The chain joins TRBV28 to TRBJ2-2; TRBD2 agrees at 9 bases. The germline V gene encodes CDR1 MDHEN and CDR2 SYDVKM. The CDR3 is 15 residues long. The V and J ends lost 6 bases and 5 bases, in that order; junction bases with no gene match: 7. DNA for the CDR3: TGTGCCAGCAGGAATAGCGGGAGATTTACCGGGGAGCTGTTTTTT. Translation gives CASRNSGRFTGELFF.

J is TRBJ1-3 and V is TRBV5-1; D remains unclear. The CDR3 totals 14 residues. Trimming stripped 0 bases from V and 7 bases from J, with 11 bases between. Germline V gives CDR1 SGHRS, CDR2 YFSETQ. The CDR3 coding sequence is TGCGCCAGCAGCTTGGATCTGAGCGGGAACACCATATATTTT. Translated, it gives CASSLDLSGNTIYF.

The chain recombines TRBV19 with TRBJ1-2; D unresolved. The V end was cut by 3 bases, the J end by 8 bases, with 10 bases between. Germline CDR1 LNHDA, CDR2 SQIVND (reference sequence). This CDR3 contains 12 residues. CDR3 DNA sequence: TGTGCCAGTAGTATCCCCCGAGGCGGCTACACCTTC. This sequence encodes CASSIPRGGYTF.

The chain combines TRBV25-1 with TRBJ1-2; the D is unclear. Trimming shortened V by 2 bases and J by 3 bases, and 10 bases separated the two germline ends. This CDR3 has 14 residues. Germline V gene lookup returns CDR1 MGHDK and CDR2 SYGVNS. The CDR3 is CASSEREWYYGYTF. DNA for the CDR3: TGTGCCAGCAGTGAACGGGAGTGGTACTATGGCTACACCTTC.

The chain has TRBV10-3 and TRBJ2-7, with D maybe TRBD2 (5 bases). CDR1 ENHRY and CDR2 SYGVKD come from the germline V gene. V dropped 4 bases and J dropped 9 bases, with 19 bases sitting between them. The CDR3 runs to 14 residues. CDR3 protein: CAISAPREAERQYF. For the CDR3, the DNA is TGTGCCATCAGTGCGCCGAGGGAAGCCGAGAGGCAGTACTTC.

The rearrangement joins TRBV6-5 to TRBJ1-1; D uncertain. The CDR3 is 15 residues long. With 2 bases removed from V and 0 bases from J, the gap between germline ends came to 10 bases. Per germline, CDR1 MNHEY and CDR2 SVGAGI. The CDR3 nucleotides are TGTGCCAGCAGTTACGAACAGCTCTTGAACACTGAAGCTTTCTTT. Translated, it gives CASSYEQLLNTEAFF.

The chain has TRBV27 and TRBJ2-7, with D possibly being TRBD2 (6 bases). V dropped 3 bases and J dropped 2 bases, with 11 bases sitting between them. Germline V CDR1 and CDR2: MNHEY, SMNVEV (reference sequence). The CDR3 loop spans 14 amino acids. CDR3 sequence (DNA): TGTGCCAGCAGTTTCGGGGGTCCGGCCTACGAGCAGTACTTC. This gives the protein CASSFGGPAYEQYF.

The chain joins TRBV27 to TRBJ2-1, with D possibly being TRBD2 (6 bases). The CDR3 loop spans 14 amino acids. Germline loops: CDR1 MNHEY, CDR2 SMNVEV (reference sequence). V was cut by 9 bases and J by 2 bases, with 14 bases left in between. CDR3 coding DNA: TGTGCCAGTAGGCGGGACGGCCCCTACAATGAGCAGTTCTTC. Its protein is CASRRDGPYNEQFF.

In this sample, this clone turned up once. In nucleotides, the CDR3 is TGTGCCATCACCCGGGACAGGTACAATGAGCAGTTCTTC. This gives the protein CAITRDRYNEQFF. This sequence joins TRBV10-3 and TRBJ2-1; 8 bases align to TRBD1. The V segment lost 7 bases and the J segment 4 bases; nucleotides outside the gene matches: 3. The CDR3 extends over 13 amino acids. The germline V gene encodes CDR1 ENHRY and CDR2 SYGVKD.

A single count supports this clone. This chain joins TRBV5-4 and TRBJ2-1; maybe TRBD1 (5 bases). Germline CDR1 SGHNT, CDR2 YYREEE (reference sequence). Deletions cut 4 bases from V and 3 bases from J, with 20 bases between. This CDR3 is 17 amino acids long. CDR3 region: CASSRFQGPLFYNEQFF. CDR3 DNA: TGTGCCAGCAGCAGATTCCAGGGTCCCCTATTCTACAATGAGCAGTTCTTC. The full variable domain, rest sourced from reference TRBV5-4 and TRBJ2-1, is ETGVTQSPTHLIKTRGQQVTLRCSSQSGHNTVSWYQQALGQGPQFIFQYYREEENGRGNFPPRFSGLQFPNYSSELNVNALELDDSALYLCASSRFQGPLFYNEQFFGPGTRLTVL.

The chain combines TRBV2 with TRBJ2-5, with 7 bases that match TRBD2. With the DNA end fitting TRBJ2-7 better, the J assignment may be wrong. This CDR3 has 14 residues. CDR1 is SNHLY and CDR2 is FYNNEI in the germline V gene. CDR3: CASSEGTRSYEQYF. The DNA for the CDR3 is TGTGCCAGCAGTGAAGGGACTAGGTCGTACGAGCAGTACTTC.

The sample holds a few counts of this clone. The chain couples TRBV10-3 to TRBJ2-2; perhaps TRBD1 as D (6 bases). V was clipped by 10 bases and J by 1 base, with 10 bases between them. The CDR3 runs 13 residues. Germline values: CDR1 ENHRY, CDR2 SYGVKD. The CDR3 DNA follows: TGTGCCACCCGACAGGAGAACACCGGGGAGCTGTTTTTT. Amino acids: CATRQENTGELFF.